The 2 T cell receptor beta chains presented below share a single source sample, sequenced in a study of blood T cell repertoires in COVID-19. The table came from immunoSEQ multiplex PCR; TCRdb's copy has only in-frame clones and leaves some out. There are under 250,000 clones in the sample; around 80% occur only once, and about 9% lies in the top ten. Sample: peripheral blood. The receptors were gathered from a man between 40 and 49 years old with active or convalescent COVID-19.

The V and J genes are TRBV24-1 and TRBJ2-7; 8 nucleotides match TRBD1. Germline values: CDR1 KGHDR, CDR2 SFDVKD. This CDR3 contains 11 residues. V was pared by 9 bases and J by 6 bases, with 3 bases of the junction left unmatched. CDR3 residues: CATGQGVEQYF. Written as DNA, the CDR3 is TGTGCCACCGGACAGGGTGTCGAGCAGTACTTC.

The genes are TRBV27 and TRBJ1-2; the D gene is possibly TRBD1 (6 bases). Deletions cut 3 bases from V and 1 base from J, with 18 bases between. The CDR3 runs to 17 residues. CDR1 is MNHEY, CDR2 SMNVEV, per germline (reference sequence). CDR3 DNA: TGTGCCAGCAGTTTCTTGTTCGCGGACAGAGTTAACTATGGCTACACCTTC. Protein: CASSFLFADRVNYGYTF.